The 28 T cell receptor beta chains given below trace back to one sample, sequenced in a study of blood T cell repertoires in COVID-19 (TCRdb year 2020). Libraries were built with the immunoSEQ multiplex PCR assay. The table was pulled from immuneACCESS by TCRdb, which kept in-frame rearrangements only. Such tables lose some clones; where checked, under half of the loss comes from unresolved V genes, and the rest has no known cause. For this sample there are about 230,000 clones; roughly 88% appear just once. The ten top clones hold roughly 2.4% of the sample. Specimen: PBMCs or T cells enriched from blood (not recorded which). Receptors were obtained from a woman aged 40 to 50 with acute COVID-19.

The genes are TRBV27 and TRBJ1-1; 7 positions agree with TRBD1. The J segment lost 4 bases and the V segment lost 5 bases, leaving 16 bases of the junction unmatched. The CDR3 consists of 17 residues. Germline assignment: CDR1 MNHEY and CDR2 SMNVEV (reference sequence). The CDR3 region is CASSQDRVIGKGTEAFF. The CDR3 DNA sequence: TGTGCCAGCAGTCAAGACAGGGTAATCGGTAAGGGCACTGAAGCTTTCTTT.

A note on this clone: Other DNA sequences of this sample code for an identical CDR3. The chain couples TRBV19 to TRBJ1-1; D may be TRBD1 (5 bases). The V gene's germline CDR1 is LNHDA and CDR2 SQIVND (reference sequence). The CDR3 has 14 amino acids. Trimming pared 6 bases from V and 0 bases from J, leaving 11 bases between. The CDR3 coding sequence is TGTGCCAGTAGCGGCGGGACGGTGAACACTGAAGCTTTCTTT. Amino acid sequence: CASSGGTVNTEAFF.

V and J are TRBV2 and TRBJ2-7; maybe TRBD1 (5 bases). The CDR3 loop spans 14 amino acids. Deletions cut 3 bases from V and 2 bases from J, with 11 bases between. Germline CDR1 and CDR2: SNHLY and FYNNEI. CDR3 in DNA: TGTGCCAGCAGTGATCAGGGTTTCCCCTACGAGCAGTACTTC. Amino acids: CASSDQGFPYEQYF.

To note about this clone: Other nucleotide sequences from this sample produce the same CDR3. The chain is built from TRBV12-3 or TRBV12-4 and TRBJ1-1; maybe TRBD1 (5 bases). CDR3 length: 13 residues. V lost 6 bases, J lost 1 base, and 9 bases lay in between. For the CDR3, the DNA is TGTGCCAGCAGCCGTCAGGGGAACACTGAAGCTTTCTTT. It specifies CASSRQGNTEAFF.

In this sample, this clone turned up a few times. The CDR3 region is CASSRGATYEQYF. The CDR3 bases are TGTGCCAGCAGCAGGGGGGCGACCTACGAGCAGTACTTC. The chain employs TRBV6-5 and TRBJ2-7, with TRBD1 as a possible D gene (7 bases). The CDR3 is 13 amino acids. From germline, CDR1 is MNHEY and CDR2 SVGAGI. V was cut by 6 bases and J by 2 bases, with 11 bases left in between.

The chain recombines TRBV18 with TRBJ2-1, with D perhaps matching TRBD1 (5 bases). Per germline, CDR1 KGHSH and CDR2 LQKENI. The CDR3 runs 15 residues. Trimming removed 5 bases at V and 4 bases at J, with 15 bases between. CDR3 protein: CASSDMGRTYNEQFF. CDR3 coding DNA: TGTGCCAGCTCAGATATGGGAAGGACATACAATGAGCAGTTCTTC.

The CDR3 nucleotides read TGTGCCTGGAGTGTACACCTCTCTGGAAACACCATATATTTT. As protein: CAWSVHLSGNTIYF. This chain joins TRBV30 and TRBJ1-3; D is unclear. With 0 bases removed from V and 0 bases from J, the gap between germline ends came to 6 bases. The CDR3 loop spans 14 amino acids. The germline V gene encodes CDR1 GTSNPN and CDR2 SVGIG (reference sequence).

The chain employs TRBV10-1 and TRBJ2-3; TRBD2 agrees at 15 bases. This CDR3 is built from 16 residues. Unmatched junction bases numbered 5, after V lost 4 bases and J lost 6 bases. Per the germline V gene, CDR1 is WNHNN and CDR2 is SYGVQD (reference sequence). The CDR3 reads CASSGRGLAGGDTQYF. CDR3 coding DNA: TGCGCCAGCAGTGGACGCGGACTAGCGGGAGGGGATACGCAGTATTTT.

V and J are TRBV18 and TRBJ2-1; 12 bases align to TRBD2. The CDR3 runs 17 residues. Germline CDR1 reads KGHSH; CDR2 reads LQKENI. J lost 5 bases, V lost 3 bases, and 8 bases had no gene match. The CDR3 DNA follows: TGTGCCAGCTCACCTCAAGGACTAGCGGGAAATAACAATGAGCAGTTCTTC. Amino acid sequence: CASSPQGLAGNNNEQFF.

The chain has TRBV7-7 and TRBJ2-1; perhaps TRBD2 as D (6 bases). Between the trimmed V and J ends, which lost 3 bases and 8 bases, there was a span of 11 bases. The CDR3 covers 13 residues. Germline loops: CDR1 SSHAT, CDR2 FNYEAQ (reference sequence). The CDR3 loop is CASSLAGLDEQFF. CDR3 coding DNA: TGTGCCAGCAGCTTGGCGGGGCTGGATGAGCAGTTCTTC.

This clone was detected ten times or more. CDR3 residues: CASSPLDRDYGYTF. The CDR3 DNA follows: TGTGCCAGCAGTCCCCTAGACAGGGACTATGGCTACACCTTC. The V call is TRBV27, the J call TRBJ1-2, with 7 bases aligning to TRBD1. The J segment lost 3 bases and the V segment lost 5 bases, leaving 6 bases of the junction unmatched. The CDR3 extends over 14 amino acids. From germline, CDR1 is MNHEY and CDR2 SMNVEV (reference sequence).

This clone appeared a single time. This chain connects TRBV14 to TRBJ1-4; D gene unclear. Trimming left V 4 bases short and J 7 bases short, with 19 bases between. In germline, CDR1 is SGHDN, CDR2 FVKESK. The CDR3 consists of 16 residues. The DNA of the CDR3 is TGTGCCAGCAGCCCCGGAAAGGAGGGTGCGAGTGAAAAACTGTTTTTT. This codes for CASSPGKEGASEKLFF.

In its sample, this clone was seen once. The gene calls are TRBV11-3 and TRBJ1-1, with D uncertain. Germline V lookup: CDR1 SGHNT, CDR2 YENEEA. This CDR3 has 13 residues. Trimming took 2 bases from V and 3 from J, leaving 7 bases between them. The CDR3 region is CASSLQEDTEAFF. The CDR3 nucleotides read TGTGCCAGCAGCTTACAGGAGGACACTGAAGCTTTCTTT.

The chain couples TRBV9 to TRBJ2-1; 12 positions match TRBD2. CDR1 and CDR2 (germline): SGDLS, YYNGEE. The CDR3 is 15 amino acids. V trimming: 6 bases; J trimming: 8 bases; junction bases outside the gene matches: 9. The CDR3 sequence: CASTPSGRAVYEQFF. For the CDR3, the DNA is TGTGCCAGCACCCCTAGCGGGAGGGCCGTGTATGAGCAGTTCTTC.

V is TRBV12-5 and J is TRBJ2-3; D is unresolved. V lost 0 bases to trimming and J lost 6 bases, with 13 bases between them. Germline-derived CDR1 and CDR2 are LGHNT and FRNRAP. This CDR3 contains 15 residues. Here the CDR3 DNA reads TGTGCTAGTGGTTTGGTTCTAGGATCATTTGATACGCAGTATTTT. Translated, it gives CASGLVLGSFDTQYF.

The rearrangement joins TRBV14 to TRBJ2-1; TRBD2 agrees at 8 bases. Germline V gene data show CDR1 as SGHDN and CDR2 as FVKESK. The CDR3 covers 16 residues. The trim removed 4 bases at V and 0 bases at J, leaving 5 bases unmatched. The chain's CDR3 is CASSPVAGPSYNEQFF. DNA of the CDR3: TGTGCCAGCAGCCCAGTAGCGGGGCCCTCCTACAATGAGCAGTTCTTC.

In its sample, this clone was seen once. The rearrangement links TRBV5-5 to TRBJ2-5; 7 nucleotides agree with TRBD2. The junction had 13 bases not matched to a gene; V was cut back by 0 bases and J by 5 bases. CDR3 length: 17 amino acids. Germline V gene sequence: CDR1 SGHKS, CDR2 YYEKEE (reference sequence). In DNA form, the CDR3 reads TGTGCCAGCAGCTTGGAAGAGCGGGGAGGGGTAAGGGAGACCCAGTACTTC. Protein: CASSLEERGGVRETQYF.

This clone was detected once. The CDR3 loop is CASRRGIGTGGVWVNEKLFF. The CDR3 DNA is TGTGCCAGCAGGAGGGGAATTGGGACAGGGGGGGTATGGGTTAATGAAAAACTGTTTTTT. The chain is built from TRBV27 and TRBJ1-4, with 11 positions matching TRBD1. Per germline, CDR1 MNHEY and CDR2 SMNVEV (reference sequence). Trimming took 6 bases from V and 4 from J; bases not matched to a gene: 19. The CDR3 consists of 20 residues.

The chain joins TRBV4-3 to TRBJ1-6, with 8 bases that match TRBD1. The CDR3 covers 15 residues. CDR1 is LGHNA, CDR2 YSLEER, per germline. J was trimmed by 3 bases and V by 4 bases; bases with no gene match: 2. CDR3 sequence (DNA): TGCGCCAGCAGCCGCGGACAGGGCTATAATTCACCCCTCCACTTT. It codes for CASSRGQGYNSPLHF.

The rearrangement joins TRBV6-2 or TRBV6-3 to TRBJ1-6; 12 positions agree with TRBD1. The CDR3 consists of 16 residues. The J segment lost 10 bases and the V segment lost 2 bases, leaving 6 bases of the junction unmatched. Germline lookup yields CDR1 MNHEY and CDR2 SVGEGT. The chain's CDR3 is CASSYRGTGGFSPLHF. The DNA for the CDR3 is TGTGCCAGCAGTTACCGGGGGACAGGGGGCTTCTCACCCCTCCACTTT.

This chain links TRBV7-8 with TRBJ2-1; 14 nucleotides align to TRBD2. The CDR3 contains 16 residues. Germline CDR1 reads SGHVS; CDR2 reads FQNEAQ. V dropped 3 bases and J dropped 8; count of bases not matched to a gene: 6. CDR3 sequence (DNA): TGTGCCAGCAGCTTGGGGACTAGCGGGAGTTCAGATGAGCAGTTCTTC. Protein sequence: CASSLGTSGSSDEQFF.

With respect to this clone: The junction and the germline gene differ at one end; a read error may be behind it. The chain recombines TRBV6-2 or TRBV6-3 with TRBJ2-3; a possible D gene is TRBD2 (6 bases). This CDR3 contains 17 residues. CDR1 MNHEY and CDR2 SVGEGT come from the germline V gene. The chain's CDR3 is CASRYFAGLTSTDTQYF. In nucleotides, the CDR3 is TGTGCCAGCAGGTACTTTGCGGGACTCACTAGCACAGATACGCAGTATTTT.

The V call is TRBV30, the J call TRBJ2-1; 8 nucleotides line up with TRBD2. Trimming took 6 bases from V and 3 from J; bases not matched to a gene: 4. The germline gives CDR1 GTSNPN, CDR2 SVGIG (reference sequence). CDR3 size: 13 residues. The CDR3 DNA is TGTGCCTGCGGGGGGGGAATCTACAATGAGCAGTTCTTC. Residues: CACGGGIYNEQFF. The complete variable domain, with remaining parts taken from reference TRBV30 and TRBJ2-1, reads SQTIHQWPATLVQPVGSPLSLECTVEGTSNPNLYWYRQAAGRGLQLLFYSVGIGQISSEVPQNLSASRPQDRQFILSSKKLLLSDSGFYLCACGGGIYNEQFFGPGTRLTVL.

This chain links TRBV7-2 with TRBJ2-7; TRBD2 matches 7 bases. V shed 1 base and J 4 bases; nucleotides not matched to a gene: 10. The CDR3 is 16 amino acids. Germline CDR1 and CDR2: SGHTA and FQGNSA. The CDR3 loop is CASSLDASSGYYEQYV. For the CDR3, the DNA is TGTGCCAGCAGCTTAGACGCGTCTAGCGGATATTACGAGCAGTACGTC.

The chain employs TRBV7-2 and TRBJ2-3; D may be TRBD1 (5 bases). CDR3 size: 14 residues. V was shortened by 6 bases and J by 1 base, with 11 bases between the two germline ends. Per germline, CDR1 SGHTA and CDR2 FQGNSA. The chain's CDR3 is CASRDTRGTDTQYF. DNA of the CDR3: TGTGCCAGCAGGGACACTCGCGGCACAGATACGCAGTATTTT.

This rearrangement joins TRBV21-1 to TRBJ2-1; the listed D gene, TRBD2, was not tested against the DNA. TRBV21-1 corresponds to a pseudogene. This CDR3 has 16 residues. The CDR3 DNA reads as TGTGCCAGCAGCCCGCGACTAGCGGGGGGCCTGGGTGAGCAGTTCTTC. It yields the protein CASSPRLAGGLGEQFF.

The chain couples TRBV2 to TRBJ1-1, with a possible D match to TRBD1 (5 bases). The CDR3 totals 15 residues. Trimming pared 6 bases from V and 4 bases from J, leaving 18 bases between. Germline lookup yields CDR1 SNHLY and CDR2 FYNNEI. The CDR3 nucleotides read TGTGCCAGCAGGCCAGTTTGGCGCGGGGGCACTGAAGCTTTCTTT. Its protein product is CASRPVWRGGTEAFF.

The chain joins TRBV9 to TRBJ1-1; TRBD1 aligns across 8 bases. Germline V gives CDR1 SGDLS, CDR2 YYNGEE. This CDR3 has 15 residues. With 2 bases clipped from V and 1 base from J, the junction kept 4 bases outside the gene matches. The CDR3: CASSVTGVANTEAFF. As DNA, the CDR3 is TGTGCCAGCAGCGTGACAGGGGTAGCGAACACTGAAGCTTTCTTT.